Reported below is one TCR beta chain. The data derive from a study of blood T cell repertoires in COVID-19. At the level of the study: Sources were T cells, B-cell-depleted T cells, or PBMCs; the material itself was cDNA or gDNA.

TCRdb's copy holds only in-frame clones and misses some; the assay was immunoSEQ multiplex PCR. The table has roughly 300,000 clones, 87% seen once; the top ten hold approximately 8%. This receptor was obtained from a woman aged 45-59 years who had recovered from COVID-19. The sequenced sample was peripheral blood.

CDR3 sequence: CASSPAGGHNEQFF. The CDR3 coding sequence is TGTGCCAGCAGTCCAGCGGGGGGCCACAATGAGCAGTTCTTC. The chain has TRBV6-6 and TRBJ2-1; 9 bases are shared with TRBD2. J was trimmed by 5 bases and V by 5 bases; bases with no gene match: 4. The germline CDR1 and CDR2 sequences are MNHNY and SVGAGI (reference sequence). The CDR3 is 14 residues long.